This T cell receptor (beta chain) was recovered during a study of T cells in Graves' hyperthyroidism and ophthalmopathy (dated by TCRdb to about 2019). In the study overall: Peripheral blood was sampled at the time of initial diagnosis, prior to any treatment. TCR V-J signatures able to tell the groups apart were searched for in a discovery cohort of 95 to 100 patients, of whom 43 had Graves' ophthalmopathy and more than 55 had stable Graves' hyperthyroidism. Whether ophthalmopathy could be predicted prospectively was tested in an independent validation cohort made up of roughly 19 hyperthyroidism patients plus 17 patients who later progressed to ophthalmopathy. The roughly 90 discovery patients were divided at random into training and test sets in a 7:3 ratio. In about 6 Graves' hyperthyroidism patients, the study also compared T-cell repertoires from thyroid tissue with T-cell repertoires from blood. Once sampling was done, hyperthyroidism patients were given methimazole at a starting dose of 30 mg daily, whereas ophthalmopathy patients were given high-dose intravenous methylprednisolone. According to the paper, TCR Vbeta CDR3 sequencing was carried out on approximately 140 peripheral blood samples, which came from more than 40 ophthalmopathy, fewer than 80 hyperthyroidism and approximately 17 progressor patients. Results the study describes overall, beyond this receptor: In validation, the model predicted progression to ophthalmopathy a median of around 6.5 months before onset, with roughly 68% sensitivity and about 72% specificity. Sample size was not statistically predetermined, and blinding of investigators to group allocation was not performed. A model built on a 13 V-J signature distinguished ophthalmopathy from stable hyperthyroidism, reaching around 88% sensitivity and around 82% specificity in cross-validation and 80%/75% in testing. Blood samples also contained most of the expanded thyroid clonotypes (frequency above 0.001), which suggests that blood repertoires may reflect thyroid immune responses.

Concerning this clonotype: Its antigen is unknown. A single base separates this from a much larger clone, so it may be a read error.

The TCR beta CDR3 regions were amplified from RNA transcripts. A first-round RT-PCR of the TCR CDR3 used the HTBI primer set with the Qiagen OneStep RT-PCR kit. The libraries were constructed in a second round of multiplex PCR and then size-selected and purified. The libraries were sequenced on an Illumina HiSeq2000 using paired-end 100 bp reads. Under the source paper's analysis protocol: Raw data were processed with SOAPnuke, discarding reads with adapters, uncalled bases, mean Phred below 15, or no exact constant-primer or identifier match. COPE v1.2.5 was used to merge the high-quality paired reads, and each unique nucleotide sequence was defined as a clonotype. Clonotypes were aligned to IMGT TRBV, TRBD and TRBJ reference segments using MiTCR v1.1. The analysis included only V-J combinations with a frequency above 0.0001, which together covered roughly 99% of the repertoires. The TCS score was defined as F50 (clonal expansion) divided by E x V (chaos), with BLOSUM62-based TCRdist calculated between CDR3 peptides within each V-J. Welch's t-statistics and random forest reduced around 520 V-J features to roughly 13, which were used in a naive Bayes classifier (R e1071). The similarity between thyroid and blood repertoires was quantified using the Morisita-Horn index. TCRdb's own reprocessing of the public reads used fastp at Q25 and MiXCR and kept productive beta chains. Each CDR3 protein gets just one entry, which takes the most common genes and DNA from the rows behind it. The V and J calls come from TCRdb's annotation, not from the publication. The sample contains about 840,000 distinct CDR3 sequences, 38% of them found a single time. Together, the top ten hold 7.5% to 9.5% of the sample.

Taken from the germline V gene, the CDR1 and CDR2 loops are SGHVS and FNYEAQ. The germline ends are 14 bases apart after V is trimmed by 3 bases and J by 8 bases. The CDR3 runs 13 residues from the cysteine to the phenylalanine. The read is trimmed to its CDR3 DNA, 39 bases read in frame from base 1. Graves' hyperthyroidism was defined as stable when no progression to ophthalmopathy occurred over 18 months of follow-up. Hyperthyroidism patients were aged 18 to 65 years and newly diagnosed, with disease duration of less than 2 months. Patients with uncontrolled infections, other autoimmune diseases, pregnancy or lactation were excluded. Diagnoses were established on the basis of clinical symptoms, serum thyroxine and TRAb, thyroid ultrasound, and orbital computed tomography. Ficoll-Paque density gradient centrifugation was used to isolate PBMCs from 8.5 to 10 ml of fresh peripheral blood. Total RNA was extracted using Trizol reagent, and RNA quality was assessed on an Agilent 2100 Bioanalyzer.

The source of this sequence is a man aged 18-30 years with Graves' hyperthyroidism. The specimen was blood. The chain is encoded by TRBV7-6 joined to TRBJ2-7, and TRBD2 may be the D gene, going by 5 matching bases. The CDR3 reads CASSLHGVDKQYF. Read as DNA, the sequence is TGTGCCAGCAGCTTGCACGGGGTCGACAAGCAGTACTTC.